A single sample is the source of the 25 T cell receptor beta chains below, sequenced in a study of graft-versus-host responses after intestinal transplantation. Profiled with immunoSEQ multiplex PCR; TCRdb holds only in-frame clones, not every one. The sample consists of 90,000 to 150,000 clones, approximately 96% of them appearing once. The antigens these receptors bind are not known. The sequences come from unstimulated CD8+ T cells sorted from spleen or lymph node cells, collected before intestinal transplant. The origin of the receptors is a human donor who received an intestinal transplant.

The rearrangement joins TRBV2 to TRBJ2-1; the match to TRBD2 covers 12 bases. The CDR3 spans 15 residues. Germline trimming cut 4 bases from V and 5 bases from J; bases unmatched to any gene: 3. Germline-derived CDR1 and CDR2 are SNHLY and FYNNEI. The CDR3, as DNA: TGTGCCAGCAGTGGACTAGCGGGAGCCCACAATGAGCAGTTCTTC. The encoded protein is CASSGLAGAHNEQFF.

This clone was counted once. CDR3 coding DNA: TGTGCCAGCAGCCCCAACTCCTTGACTCCTTCCTACGAGCAGTACTTC. Encoded protein: CASSPNSLTPSYEQYF. The chain couples TRBV27 to TRBJ2-7; D is undetermined. The ends were cut back, 6 bases at V and 1 base at J, with 19 bases in the middle. CDR3 length: 16 residues. The germline CDR1 and CDR2 sequences are MNHEY and SMNVEV (reference sequence).

Here the CDR3 DNA reads TGTGCCAGCAGCGTAGACCTGCTCGGTGAGCAGTTCTTC. This gives the protein CASSVDLLGEQFF. V gene TRBV9 combines with J gene TRBJ2-1; D is uncertain. Germline CDR1 and CDR2: SGDLS and YYNGEE. The CDR3 runs 13 residues. Trimming took 0 bases from V and 9 from J, leaving 10 bases between them.

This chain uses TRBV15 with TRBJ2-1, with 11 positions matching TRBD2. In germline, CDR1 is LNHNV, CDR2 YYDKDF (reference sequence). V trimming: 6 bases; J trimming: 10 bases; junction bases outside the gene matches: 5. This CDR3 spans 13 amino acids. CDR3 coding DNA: TGTGCCACCAGAGCCGGGACTAGCGGAGAGCAGTTCTTC. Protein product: CATRAGTSGEQFF. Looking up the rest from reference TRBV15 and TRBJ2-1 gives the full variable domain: DAMVIQNPRYQVTQFGKPVTLSCSQTLNHNVMYWYQQKSSQAPKLLFHYYDKDFNNEADTPDNFQSRRPNTSFCFLDIRSPGLGDTAMYLCATRAGTSGEQFFGPGTRLTVL.

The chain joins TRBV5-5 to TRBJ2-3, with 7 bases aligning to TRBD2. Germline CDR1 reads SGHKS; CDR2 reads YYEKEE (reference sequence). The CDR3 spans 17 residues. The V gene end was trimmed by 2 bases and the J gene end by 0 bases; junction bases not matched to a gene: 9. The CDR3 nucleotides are TGTGCCAGCAGCTTCGGGGGAATTAGCGGGAGCACAGATACGCAGTATTTT. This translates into CASSFGGISGSTDTQYF. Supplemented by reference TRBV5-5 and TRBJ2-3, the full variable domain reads DAGVTQSPTHLIKTRGQQVTLRCSPISGHKSVSWYQQVLGQGPQFIFQYYEKEERGRGNFPDRFSARQFPNYSSELNVNALLLGDSALYLCASSFGGISGSTDTQYFGPGTRLTVL.

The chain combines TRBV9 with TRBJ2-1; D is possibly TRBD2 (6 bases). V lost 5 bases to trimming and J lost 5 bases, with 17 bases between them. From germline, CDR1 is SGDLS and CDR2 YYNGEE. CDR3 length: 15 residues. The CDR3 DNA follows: TGTGCCAGCAGTGGGGACTCAAGAGCTCACAATGAGCAGTTCTTC. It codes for CASSGDSRAHNEQFF. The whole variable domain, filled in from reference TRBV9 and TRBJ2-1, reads DSGVTQTPKHLITATGQRVTLRCSPRSGDLSVYWYQQSLDQGLQFLIQYYNGEERAKGNILERFSAQQFPDLHSELNLSSLELGDSALYFCASSGDSRAHNEQFFGPGTRLTVL.

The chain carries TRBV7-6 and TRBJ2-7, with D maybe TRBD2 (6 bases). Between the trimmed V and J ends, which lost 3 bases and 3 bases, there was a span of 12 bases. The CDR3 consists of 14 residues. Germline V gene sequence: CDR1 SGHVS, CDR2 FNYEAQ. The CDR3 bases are TGTGCCAGCAGCTTCTCGGGAGCCTACTACGAGCAGTACTTC. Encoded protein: CASSFSGAYYEQYF.

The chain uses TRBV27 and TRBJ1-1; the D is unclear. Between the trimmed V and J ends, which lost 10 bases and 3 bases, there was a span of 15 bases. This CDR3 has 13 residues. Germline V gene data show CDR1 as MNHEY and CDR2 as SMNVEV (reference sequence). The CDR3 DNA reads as TGTGCCACCTCGATGTCTCCGGACACTGAAGCTTTCTTT. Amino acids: CATSMSPDTEAFF.

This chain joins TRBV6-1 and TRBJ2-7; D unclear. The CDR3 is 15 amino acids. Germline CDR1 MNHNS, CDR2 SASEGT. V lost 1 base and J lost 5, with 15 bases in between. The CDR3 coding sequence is TGTGCCAGCAGTGAAGGTTTCCCGACGATCCACGAGCAGTACTTC. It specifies CASSEGFPTIHEQYF.

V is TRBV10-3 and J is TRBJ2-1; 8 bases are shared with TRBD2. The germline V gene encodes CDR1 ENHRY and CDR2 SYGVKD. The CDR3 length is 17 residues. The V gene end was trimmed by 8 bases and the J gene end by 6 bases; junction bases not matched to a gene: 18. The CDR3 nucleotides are TGTGCCATCCGCCCCCGGGGGGGACCAAATATTTCCAATGAGCAGTTCTTC. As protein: CAIRPRGGPNISNEQFF.

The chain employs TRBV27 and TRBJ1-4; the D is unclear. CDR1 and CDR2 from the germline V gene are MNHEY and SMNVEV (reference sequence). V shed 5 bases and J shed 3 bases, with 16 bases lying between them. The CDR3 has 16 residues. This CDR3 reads CASSLNRWAANEKLFF. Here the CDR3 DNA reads TGTGCCAGCAGTCTTAACCGTTGGGCGGCTAATGAAAAACTGTTTTTT.

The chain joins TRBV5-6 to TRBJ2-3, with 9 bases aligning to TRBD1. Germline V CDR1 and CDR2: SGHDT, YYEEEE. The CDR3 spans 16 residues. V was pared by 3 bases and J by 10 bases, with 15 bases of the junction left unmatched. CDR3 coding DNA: TGTGCCAGCAGCTCCGGACCGGGACAGGGATTTGCAGCGCAGTATTTT. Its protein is CASSSGPGQGFAAQYF. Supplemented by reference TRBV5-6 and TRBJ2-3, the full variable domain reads DAGVTQSPTHLIKTRGQQVTLRCSPKSGHDTVSWYQQALGQGPQFIFQYYEEEERQRGNFPDRFSGHQFPNYSSELNVNALLLGDSALYLCASSSGPGQGFAAQYFGPGTRLTVL.

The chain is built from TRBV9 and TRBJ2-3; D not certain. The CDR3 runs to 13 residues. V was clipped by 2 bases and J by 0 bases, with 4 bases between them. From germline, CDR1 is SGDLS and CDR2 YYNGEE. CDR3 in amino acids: CASSVDSTDTQYF. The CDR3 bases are TGTGCCAGCAGCGTGGACAGCACAGATACGCAGTATTTT.

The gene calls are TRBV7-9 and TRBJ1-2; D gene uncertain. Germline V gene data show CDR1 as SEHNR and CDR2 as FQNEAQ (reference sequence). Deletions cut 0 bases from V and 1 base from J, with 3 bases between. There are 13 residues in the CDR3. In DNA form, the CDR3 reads TGTGCCAGCAGCTTAGCTGTTAACTATGGCTACACCTTC. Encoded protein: CASSLAVNYGYTF.

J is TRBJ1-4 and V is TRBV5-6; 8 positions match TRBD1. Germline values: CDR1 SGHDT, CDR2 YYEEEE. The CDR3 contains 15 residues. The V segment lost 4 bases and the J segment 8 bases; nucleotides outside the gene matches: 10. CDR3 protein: CASSPDGQGGEKLFF. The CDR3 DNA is TGTGCCAGCAGCCCAGATGGACAGGGTGGGGAAAAACTGTTTTTT.

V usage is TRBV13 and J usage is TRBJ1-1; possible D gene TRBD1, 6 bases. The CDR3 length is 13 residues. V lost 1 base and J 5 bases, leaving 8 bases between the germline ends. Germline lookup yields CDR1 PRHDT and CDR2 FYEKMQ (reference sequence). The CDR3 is CASSLDRETEAFF. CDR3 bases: TGTGCCAGCAGCTTAGACAGGGAAACTGAAGCTTTCTTT.

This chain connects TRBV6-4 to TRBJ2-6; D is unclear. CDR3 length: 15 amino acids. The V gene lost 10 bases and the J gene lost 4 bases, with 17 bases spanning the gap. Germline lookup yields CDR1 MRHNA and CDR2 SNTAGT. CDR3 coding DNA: TGTGCCAACACCGGACGGACGGAGGGGGCCAACGTCCTGACTTTC. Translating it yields CANTGRTEGANVLTF.

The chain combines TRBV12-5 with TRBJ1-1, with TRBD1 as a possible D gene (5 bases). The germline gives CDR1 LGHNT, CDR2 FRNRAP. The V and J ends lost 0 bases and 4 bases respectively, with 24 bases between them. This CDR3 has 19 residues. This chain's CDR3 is CASGLVLSGSQEKLTEAFF. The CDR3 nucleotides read TGTGCTAGTGGTTTGGTACTTTCAGGGAGTCAGGAGAAACTCACTGAAGCTTTCTTT.

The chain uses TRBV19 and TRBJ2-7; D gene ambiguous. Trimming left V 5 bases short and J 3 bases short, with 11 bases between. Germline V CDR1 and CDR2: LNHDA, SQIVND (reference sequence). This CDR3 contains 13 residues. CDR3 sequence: CASSWQVNYEQYF. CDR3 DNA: TGTGCCAGTAGTTGGCAGGTCAACTACGAGCAGTACTTC.

The CDR3 loop reads CASRLGGDTQYF. In DNA form, the CDR3 reads TGTGCCAGCAGACTAGGCGGAGATACGCAGTATTTT. V is TRBV27 and J is TRBJ2-3, with D possibly TRBD2 on 5 matching bases. V shed 6 bases and J shed 5 bases, with 9 bases lying between them. Germline CDR1 MNHEY, CDR2 SMNVEV (reference sequence). This CDR3 is 12 amino acids long.

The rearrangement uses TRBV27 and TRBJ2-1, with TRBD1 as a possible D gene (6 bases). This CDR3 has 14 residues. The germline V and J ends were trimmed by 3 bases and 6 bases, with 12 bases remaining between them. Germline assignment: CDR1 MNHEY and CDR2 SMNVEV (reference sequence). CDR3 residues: CASSFYRASNEQFF. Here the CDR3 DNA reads TGTGCCAGCAGTTTTTACAGGGCGAGCAATGAGCAGTTCTTC.

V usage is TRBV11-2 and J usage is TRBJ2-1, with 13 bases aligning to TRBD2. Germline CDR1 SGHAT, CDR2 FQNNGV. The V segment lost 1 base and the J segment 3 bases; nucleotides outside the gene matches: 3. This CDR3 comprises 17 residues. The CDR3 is CASSLGRTSGGYNEQFF. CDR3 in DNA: TGTGCCAGCAGCTTAGGGCGGACTAGCGGGGGCTACAATGAGCAGTTCTTC.

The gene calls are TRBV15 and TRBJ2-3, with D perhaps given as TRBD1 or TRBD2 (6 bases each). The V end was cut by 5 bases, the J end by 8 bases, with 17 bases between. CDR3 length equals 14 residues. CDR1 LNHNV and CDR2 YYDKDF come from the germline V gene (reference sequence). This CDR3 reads CATSRDPGGGTQYF. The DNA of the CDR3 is TGTGCCACCAGCCGGGACCCCGGGGGCGGTACGCAGTATTTT.

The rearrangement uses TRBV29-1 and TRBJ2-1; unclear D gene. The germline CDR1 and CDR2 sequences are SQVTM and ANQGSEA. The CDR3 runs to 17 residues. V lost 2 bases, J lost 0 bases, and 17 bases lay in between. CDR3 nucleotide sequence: TGCAGCGTTGAATCGGTTTTGCCTAGTAGCTCCTACAATGAGCAGTTCTTC. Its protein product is CSVESVLPSSSYNEQFF.

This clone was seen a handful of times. The CDR3 sequence: CASSFGSGVKQFF. The CDR3 DNA is TGTGCCAGCAGCTTCGGGAGCGGGGTTAAGCAGTTCTTC. This chain links TRBV7-9 with TRBJ2-1; 7 nucleotides match TRBD2. With 3 bases clipped from V and 11 bases from J, the junction kept 7 bases outside the gene matches. Germline CDR1 and CDR2: SEHNR and FQNEAQ (reference sequence). The CDR3 consists of 13 residues.